The 4 T cell receptor beta chains below were found in one sample sequenced in a study of control samples from healthy donors and cancer patients. Repertoires were generated with immunoSEQ multiplex PCR, while TCRdb's copy carries only in-frame clones and drops some. The profile covers about 120,000 clones, with more than 70% appearing a single time and 3.4% taken by the ten largest. Specimen: blood. These TCRs come from a man aged 35 to 55 in good health.

J is TRBJ2-1 and V is TRBV2, with 7 bases that match TRBD2. J was trimmed by 6 bases and V by 4 bases; bases with no gene match: 3. The germline CDR1 and CDR2 sequences are SNHLY and FYNNEI. This CDR3 is 13 amino acids long. The CDR3, as DNA: TGTGCCAGCAGTGGGGAGGGGACCAATGAGCAGTTCTTC. It is translated as CASSGEGTNEQFF.

This clone was found once. The V gene is TRBV3-1 (or the pseudogene TRBV3-2), the J gene TRBJ2-1; D ambiguous. CDR3 length: 11 residues. The V gene lost 3 bases and the J gene lost 12 bases, with 9 bases spanning the gap. CDR1 LGHDT and CDR2 YNNKEL come from the germline V gene (reference sequence). Here the CDR3 reads CASSHSLGQFF. CDR3 DNA sequence: TGTGCCAGCAGCCATAGCTTGGGGCAGTTCTTC.

The rearrangement joins TRBV7-6 to TRBJ2-7; 11 nucleotides match TRBD2. Germline V CDR1 and CDR2: SGHVS, FNYEAQ. Germline trimming cut 6 bases from V and 6 bases from J; bases unmatched to any gene: 13. The CDR3 sequence is 16 residues long. The CDR3 protein is CASSLQPELAGVEQYF. In nucleotides, the CDR3 is TGTGCCAGCAGTCTACAGCCGGAACTAGCGGGGGTCGAGCAGTACTTC.

The CDR3 sequence is CASSGGQVGTGELFF. As DNA, the CDR3 is TGTGCCAGCAGTGGAGGACAGGTCGGGACCGGGGAGCTGTTTTTT. The V and J genes are TRBV6-4 and TRBJ2-2, with 7 bases that match TRBD1. The ends lost 4 bases at V and 5 bases at J; junction bases unmatched: 7. CDR3 length: 15 amino acids. Germline values: CDR1 MRHNA, CDR2 SNTAGT.